A selection of T cell receptor beta chains follows, all from one sample in a study of blood T cells in healthy people across ages. Using its own MiXCR run on the 5' RACE reads, TCRdb lists one record per CDR3 protein. The table lists about 760,000 distinct CDR3 sequences, around 25% of them singletons. These same records also appear under a second study, on T cells of mothers and their children.

Sequencing was performed on blood. The source of these receptors is a boy aged 5 to 17 in good health. Both conserved end residues are part of each CDR3. Only some rows state a clone size, as once, few, many or a class for expanded clones.

j_call	v_call	clone_size	cdr3_aa
TRBJ1-2	TRBV2	.	CASIRGYGYTF
TRBJ2-6	TRBV5-1	.	CASSLVITTGTRSGANVLTF
TRBJ2-5	TRBV5-4	many	CASSLDGRSAFGTQYF
TRBJ2-7	TRBV5-6	few	CASSPLGVEQYF
TRBJ2-2	TRBV13	.	CASSPGGQVGTGELFF
TRBJ1-2	TRBV7-2	few	CASSLAETGGYGYTF
TRBJ2-1	TRBV10-3	.	CAISSTVLAGIPNNEQFF
TRBJ1-1	TRBV3-1	few	CASSQVENEAFF
TRBJ2-7	TRBV12-3/TRBV12-4	.	CASSRGLAGGQYEQYF
TRBJ2-1	TRBV29-1	few	CSGGGPGNEQFF
TRBJ1-4	TRBV9	.	CASSATGGVGEKLFF
TRBJ2-3	TRBV20-1	.	CSARSPGTIKRTDTQYF
TRBJ2-1	TRBV4-2	.	CASSQATSADEQFF
TRBJ2-3	TRBV20-1	few	CSADLAGGPNTQYF
TRBJ2-3	TRBV5-5	.	CASSTQGPGEYF
TRBJ2-1	TRBV6-5	few	CASSSLWSGSSEQFF
TRBJ2-7	TRBV12-3/TRBV12-4	.	CASSTWTGVGYEQYF
TRBJ2-5	TRBV7-2	few	CASSSNTGIETQYF
TRBJ2-1	TRBV20-1	few	CSARDTLAGEVGEQFF
TRBJ2-3	TRBV29-1	.	CSVLTGGEDTQYF
TRBJ2-7	TRBV12-3/TRBV12-4	few	CASSLALRGYEQYF
TRBJ2-1	TRBV7-9	.	CASSRLTGYNEQFF
TRBJ2-1	TRBV14	.	CASSLWDREEDEQFF
TRBJ2-2	TRBV14	.	CASSPELGFDTGELFF
TRBJ2-3	TRBV20-1	.	CSARDKPPGVDTQYF
TRBJ2-1	TRBV3-1	.	CASSQRSGDEQFF
TRBJ2-7	TRBV18	.	CASSQGQGDSYEQYF
TRBJ2-1	TRBV28	few	CASSSLTRTVEGVSNEQFF
TRBJ2-1	TRBV9	few	CASSAGRDISYNEQFF
.	TRBV29-1	few	CSSTLREGVETQYF
TRBJ2-1	TRBV3-1	.	CASSQDWAGGHNEQFF
TRBJ1-2	TRBV4-1	.	CASSQVDFEDTYGYTF
TRBJ1-5	TRBV6-1	few	CASSLIWDQPQHF
TRBJ2-5	TRBV7-9	.	CASSQLVKTLQETQYF
.	TRBV29-1	.	CSAMDRGSYEQYF
TRBJ1-4	TRBV20-1	few	CSARRGSGNEKLFF
.	TRBV28	few	CASTGGGHEQYF